Following are 23 T cell receptor beta chains from one sample sequenced in a study of beta chain features in type 1 diabetes. Of the isolated RNA, all was reverse transcribed, and so the sequenced material was expressed TCRB transcripts. TCRdb's table, derived via immunoSEQ multiplex PCR, lists solely in-frame clones and lacks some. The sample carries almost 350,000 clones, less than 10% recorded once. The sequenced sample was central memory CD4+ T cells from blood. The receptors derive from a woman under 30 in good health.

This clone has only a few counts. Other DNA sequences of this sample code for an identical CDR3. The V call is TRBV7-2, the J call TRBJ1-2; no firm D call. Germline V gives CDR1 SGHTA, CDR2 FQGNSA. The CDR3 length is 14 residues. The V and J ends lost 1 base and 2 bases respectively, with 8 bases between them. This CDR3 is CASSLGPQNYGYTF. In DNA, the CDR3 is TGTGCCAGCAGCTTAGGGCCTCAGAACTATGGCTACACCTTC. The full variable domain, rest sourced from reference TRBV7-2 and TRBJ1-2, is GAGVSQSPSNKVTEKGKDVELRCDPISGHTALYWYRQSLGQGLEFLIYFQGNSAPDKSGLPSDRFSAERTGGSVSTLTIQRTQQEDSAVYLCASSLGPQNYGYTFGSGTRLTVV.

In this sample, this clone turned up a few times. The chain has TRBV2 and TRBJ1-3, with D possibly matching TRBD1 (6 bases). Germline V gene data show CDR1 as SNHLY and CDR2 as FYNNEI. Trimming stripped 10 bases from V and 0 bases from J, with 13 bases between. This CDR3 contains 14 residues. CDR3 coding DNA: TGTGCCACCAAGGACAGTTACTCTGGAAACACCATATATTTT. Translation: CATKDSYSGNTIYF.

This clone was counted only a few times. The chain links TRBV5-6 to TRBJ2-4; D may match TRBD1 or TRBD2 (6 bases each). Trimming took off 3 bases at V and 3 bases at J, with 13 bases between the two ends. Germline CDR1 reads SGHDT; CDR2 reads YYEEEE. The CDR3 sequence is 15 residues long. CDR3 DNA: TGTGCCAGCAGCTCGCCGGGGGCTGGCAAAAACATTCAGTACTTC. It is translated as CASSSPGAGKNIQYF.

This clone has a handful of counts. The V gene is TRBV2, the J gene TRBJ2-3, with no clear D. From germline, CDR1 is SNHLY and CDR2 FYNNEI. The CDR3 has 13 residues. Trimming took off 4 bases at V and 5 bases at J, with 10 bases between the two ends. The DNA for the CDR3 is TGTGCCAGCAGTGGGCCTCCCGGAGATACGCAGTATTTT. This encodes CASSGPPGDTQYF.

This chain connects TRBV4-3 to TRBJ2-1; no clear D gene. Germline lookup yields CDR1 LGHNA and CDR2 YSLEER. The length of the CDR3 is 13 residues. V lost 1 base, J lost 7 bases, and 8 bases lay in between. CDR3 in amino acids: CASSQGPLNEQFF. CDR3 in DNA: TGCGCCAGCAGCCAAGGTCCCCTTAATGAGCAGTTCTTC.

In this sample, this clone turned up a few times. The CDR3 DNA follows: TGTGCCAGCAGTTACGGACAGAGTCAAGAGACCCAGTACTTC. It yields the protein CASSYGQSQETQYF. The chain combines TRBV5-8 with TRBJ2-5, with D possibly TRBD1 on 6 matching bases. Germline V gives CDR1 SGHTS, CDR2 YDEGEE. V lost 5 bases and J lost 2, with 13 bases in between. The CDR3 extends over 14 amino acids.

The chain carries TRBV11-2 and TRBJ1-4; 7 nucleotides match TRBD1. The J segment lost 8 bases and the V segment lost 6 bases, leaving 9 bases of the junction unmatched. In germline, CDR1 is SGHAT, CDR2 FQNNGV. The CDR3 consists of 14 residues. The DNA for the CDR3 is TGTGCCAGCAGTTTGGACAGGTTCGCGGAAAAACTGTTTTTT. It encodes CASSLDRFAEKLFF.

The chain couples TRBV25-1 to TRBJ2-7, with no clear D. Trimming removed 2 bases at V and 0 bases at J, with 14 bases between. Germline lookup yields CDR1 MGHDK and CDR2 SYGVNS. The CDR3 is 16 residues long. CDR3: CASSEPDGELSYEQYF. The CDR3 region has the DNA TGTGCCAGCAGTGAACCGGACGGCGAGCTCTCCTACGAGCAGTACTTC.

This clone was recorded many times. This chain uses TRBV25-1 with TRBJ2-3; D call uncertain. The CDR3 sequence is 14 residues long. Trimming removed 8 bases from V and 0 bases from J, with 12 bases in between. Germline CDR1 reads MGHDK; CDR2 reads SYGVNS. The CDR3 coding sequence is TGTGCCAGCCGCCGGGCAGGCAGCACAGATACGCAGTATTTT. It encodes CASRRAGSTDTQYF. Full variable domain (outside the CDR3, taken from reference TRBV25-1 and TRBJ2-3): EADIYQTPRYLVIGTGKKITLECSQTMGHDKMYWYQQDPGMELHLIHYSYGVNSTEKGDLSSESTVSRIRTEHFPLTLESARPSHTSQYLCASRRAGSTDTQYFGPGTRLTVL.

This clone was seen more than once but under ten times. DNA for the CDR3: TGCGCCAGCAGCCAAGGGATGGAGACTGAAGCTTTCTTT. Its translation: CASSQGMETEAFF. The gene calls are TRBV4-1 and TRBJ1-1; unclear D gene. Deletions cut 1 base from V and 5 bases from J, with 8 bases between. Germline V gives CDR1 MGHRA, CDR2 YSYEKL. This CDR3 is built from 13 residues.

The J gene is TRBJ1-4, the V gene TRBV25-1, with D possibly being TRBD1 (5 bases). Germline values: CDR1 MGHDK, CDR2 SYGVNS. This CDR3 is built from 16 residues. V lost 3 bases and J lost 0, with 11 bases in between. CDR3 loop: CASSDPGPSTNEKLFF. As DNA, the CDR3 is TGTGCCAGCAGTGACCCGGGACCCTCAACTAATGAAAAACTGTTTTTT.

The chain joins TRBV29-1 to TRBJ1-2; no firm D call. Looked up from germline, CDR1 is SQVTM and CDR2 is ANQGSEA. The CDR3 is 12 residues long. The V gene lost 4 bases and the J gene lost 3 bases, with 9 bases spanning the gap. The CDR3 spells CSVGSDYYGYTF. For the CDR3, the DNA is TGCAGCGTTGGCTCAGATTACTATGGCTACACCTTC.

The gene calls are TRBV5-6 and TRBJ2-2; no clear D. Germline V gene lookup returns CDR1 SGHDT and CDR2 YYEEEE. The CDR3 loop spans 14 amino acids. Trimming took 2 bases from V and 5 from J, leaving 10 bases between them. CDR3 nucleotides: TGTGCCAGCAGCTTCTTGGTAGTAACCGGGGAGCTGTTTTTT. Protein: CASSFLVVTGELFF.

This clone has a handful of counts. This sequence joins TRBV29-1 and TRBJ2-1; 10 bases align to TRBD2. The CDR3 is 17 residues long. Germline V gene data show CDR1 as SQVTM and CDR2 as ANQGSEA. Trimming cost V 4 bases and J 0 bases; bases outside gene matches: 9. In DNA, the CDR3 is TGCAGCGTTGTATCCCTAGCGGGGGCTAGCTCCTACAATGAGCAGTTCTTC. Translation: CSVVSLAGASSYNEQFF.

The chain combines TRBV19 with TRBJ2-7, with no clear D. V lost 5 bases and J lost 1, with 9 bases in between. The CDR3 extends over 13 amino acids. CDR1 and CDR2 (germline): LNHDA, SQIVND (reference sequence). The CDR3 reads CASSFPNSYEQYF. CDR3 in DNA: TGTGCCAGTAGTTTCCCGAATTCCTACGAGCAGTACTTC. The full variable domain, completed using reference TRBV19 and TRBJ2-7, is DGGITQSPKYLFRKEGQNVTLSCEQNLNHDAMYWYRQDPGQGLRLIYYSQIVNDFQKGDIAEGYSVSREKKESFPLTVTSAQKNPTAFYLCASSFPNSYEQYFGPGTRLTVT.

The chain links TRBV7-8 to TRBJ2-5; 12 positions match TRBD2. This CDR3 is 17 amino acids long. Germline values: CDR1 SGHVS, CDR2 FQNEAQ. V trimming: 4 bases; J trimming: 7 bases; junction bases outside the gene matches: 13. This CDR3 is CASSSRTSGTRERTQYF. The CDR3 nucleotides read TGTGCCAGCAGCTCCAGGACTAGCGGGACCCGGGAAAGGACCCAGTACTTC.

The table lists this clone with a few counts. The chain is built from TRBV7-9 and TRBJ2-3; no firm D call. Trimming removed 5 bases from V and 2 bases from J, with 11 bases in between. Looked up from germline, CDR1 is SEHNR and CDR2 is FQNEAQ (reference sequence). The CDR3 length is 14 residues. The CDR3 is CASSKLITTDTQYF. CDR3 nucleotides: TGTGCCAGCAGCAAACTAATTACCACAGATACGCAGTATTTT.

The chain has TRBV28 and TRBJ1-2, with 7 bases matching TRBD1. The CDR3 sequence is 14 residues long. The germline CDR1 and CDR2 sequences are MDHEN and SYDVKM. Trimming at V came to 6 bases and at J to 5 bases, leaving 9 bases not matched to a gene. The CDR3 region is CASSRTTGIYGYTF. CDR3 DNA sequence: TGTGCCAGCAGCAGGACGACAGGGATTTATGGCTACACCTTC.

In its sample, this clone was seen many times. V and J are TRBV4-3 and TRBJ2-7; D gene ambiguous. Germline V gene sequence: CDR1 LGHNA, CDR2 YSLEER. This CDR3 comprises 14 residues. Deletions cut 0 bases from V and 0 bases from J, with 6 bases between. As DNA, the CDR3 is TGCGCCAGCAGCCAAGAGAGTCGCTCCTACGAGCAGTACTTC. Amino acid sequence: CASSQESRSYEQYF.

This clone has just a few counts. V is TRBV5-1 and J is TRBJ2-2; D perhaps matches TRBD1 (6 bases). Looked up from germline, CDR1 is SGHRS and CDR2 is YFSETQ. Trimming shortened V by 3 bases and J by 5 bases, and 11 bases separated the two germline ends. This CDR3 contains 14 residues. The CDR3 loop is CASSSGTQTGELFF. The CDR3 region has the DNA TGCGCCAGCAGCTCCGGGACACAAACCGGGGAGCTGTTTTTT.

This clone was seen more than once but under ten times. The chain combines TRBV4-3 with TRBJ2-3; D unresolved. CDR1 LGHNA and CDR2 YSLEER come from the germline V gene. CDR3 size: 15 residues. The V end was cut by 0 bases, the J end by 4 bases, with 11 bases between. CDR3 sequence reads: CASSQDSLHADTQYF. The CDR3 nucleotides are TGCGCCAGCAGCCAAGATTCTCTTCATGCAGATACGCAGTATTTT.

This clone was seen more than once but under ten times. J is TRBJ2-5 and V is TRBV2, with D perhaps matching TRBD1 or TRBD2 (5 bases each). V was cut by 5 bases and J by 5 bases, with 15 bases left in between. Per the germline V gene, CDR1 is SNHLY and CDR2 is FYNNEI. The length of the CDR3 is 14 residues. CDR3 sequence: CASSYSDGAETQYF. Written as DNA, the CDR3 is TGTGCCAGCAGTTATAGCGACGGGGCTGAGACCCAGTACTTC.

This chain joins TRBV9 and TRBJ2-5; 12 bases line up with TRBD2. Judging by the DNA end, TRBJ2-7 fits better; the J call may be wrong. This CDR3 is built from 15 residues. Germline V CDR1 and CDR2: SGDLS, YYNGEE. CDR3 bases: TGTGCCAGCAGCGTCGGCGGGACTAGCGGGTACGAGCAGTACTTC. Amino acids: CASSVGGTSGYEQYF.